This T cell receptor (beta chain) was profiled in a study of T-cell reconstitution after alpha-beta-depleted transplantation in children. Preparation of the TCRbeta library used unique molecular identifiers. TCRdb ran MiXCR on the PCR reads and lists one entry per CDR3 protein. The table records approximately 400,000 distinct CDR3 sequences, 11% of them present only once. This clonotype was seen a few times. V lost 0 bases and J lost 5, with 5 bases in between. CDR1 and CDR2 (germline): MNHEY, SVGEGT. This CDR3 contains 13 residues. The sequences come from PBMCs from the stem cell graft donor, collected from the stem cell graft. The chain combines TRBV6-2 or TRBV6-3 with TRBJ1-5; no reliable D call. The source of this sequence is a human donor who donated a stem cell graft to a child with acute myeloid leukemia. The CDR3 nucleotides are TGTGCCAGCAGTTACTCCCCGGATCAGCCCCAGCATTTT. It is translated as CASSYSPDQPQHF.